This T cell receptor (beta chain) appears in the sequencing data of a study of breast tumors, draining lymph nodes, adjacent tissues. Using its own MiXCR run on the multiplex PCR reads, TCRdb lists one record per CDR3 protein. The repertoire has about 170,000 distinct CDR3 sequences, approximately 30% of them found once; the top ten carry approximately 3.9%. Germline values: CDR1 DFQATT, CDR2 SNEGSKA (reference sequence). The CDR3 has 13 amino acids. V lost 5 bases and J lost 7, with 17 bases in between. Breast cancer patients provided tissue from their axillary draining lymph nodes. Source material: axillary lymph node tissue. This receptor was taken from a female donor with breast cancer. Some clones in this sample may be carry-over from other donors' samples. The chain combines TRBV20-1 with TRBJ2-5, with TRBD1 as a possible D gene (5 bases). The CDR3 loop is CSAYPSGIGTQYF. The CDR3 DNA follows: TGCAGTGCTTACCCGTCAGGGATTGGGACCCAGTACTTC.